This passage covers 22 T cell receptor beta chains from one sample sequenced in a study of shared clonotypes between healthy human individuals. Here immunoSEQ multiplex PCR was the method, and the copy in TCRdb shows in-frame clones only, minus some. Of some 1.5 million clones listed, roughly 95% are singletons. Sequenced material: naive CD4+ T cells sorted from blood. This sample's subset: CD45RA+ positively selected. These receptors were taken from a man aged 25 to 40 in good health.

CDR3 sequence reads: CASSERQGRNEQYF. The CDR3 nucleotides read TGCGCCAGCAGTGAACGACAGGGACGGAACGAGCAGTACTTC. The chain joins TRBV10-2 to TRBJ2-7; 7 bases match TRBD1. V lost 3 bases to trimming and J lost 5 bases; unmatched junction nucleotides: 7. CDR1 is WSHSY and CDR2 is SAAADI in the germline V gene. The CDR3 consists of 14 residues.

A note on this clone: In the same sample, other DNA sequences code for this CDR3. This chain connects TRBV5-1 to TRBJ2-1; D unclear. CDR3 length equals 14 residues. V shed 0 bases and J shed 8 bases, with 12 bases lying between them. The germline CDR1 and CDR2 sequences are SGHRS and YFSETQ. In DNA, the CDR3 is TGCGCCAGCAGCTTGGCCAGACCAGGCGATGAGCAGTTCTTC. Protein product: CASSLARPGDEQFF.

J is TRBJ2-3 and V is TRBV2; 8 nucleotides line up with TRBD2. With V trimmed by 5 bases and J by 2 bases, 9 bases remained unmatched. This CDR3 is built from 16 residues. The germline gives CDR1 SNHLY, CDR2 FYNNEI. The CDR3: CASSPRGGINTDTQYF. In nucleotides, the CDR3 is TGTGCCAGCAGTCCACGGGGGGGCATCAACACAGATACGCAGTATTTT.

The chain couples TRBV9 to TRBJ1-1; D may be TRBD1 (6 bases). Trimming stripped 3 bases from V and 1 base from J, with 16 bases between. The germline V gene encodes CDR1 SGDLS and CDR2 YYNGEE. The CDR3 spans 16 residues. The CDR3 spells CASSAGVPGQNTEAFF. CDR3 nucleotides: TGTGCCAGCAGCGCCGGTGTACCGGGACAGAACACTGAAGCTTTCTTT.

The CDR3 sequence: CASSRDFRNQPQHF. The CDR3 coding sequence is TGTGCCAGCAGCCGGGACTTCAGAAATCAGCCCCAGCATTTT. The rearrangement uses TRBV5-5 and TRBJ1-5, with a weak D call TRBD1 (5 bases). The CDR3 loop spans 14 amino acids. In germline, CDR1 is SGHKS, CDR2 YYEKEE (reference sequence). Trimming cost V 4 bases and J 4 bases, with 12 bases left between them.

This clone was counted a single time. CDR3 nucleotide sequence: TGTGCCAGCAGCCCGCGGACACCGGGCGCCTACGAGCAGTACTTC. Its protein is CASSPRTPGAYEQYF. The gene calls are TRBV7-9 and TRBJ2-7; the D gene is possibly TRBD1 (5 bases). V was trimmed by 5 bases and J by 2 bases, leaving 16 bases between them. The CDR3 sequence is 15 residues long. CDR1 is SEHNR and CDR2 is FQNEAQ in the germline V gene (reference sequence). Supplemented by reference TRBV7-9 and TRBJ2-7, the full variable domain reads DTGVSQNPRHKITKRGQNVTFRCDPISEHNRLYWYRQTLGQGPEFLTYFQNEAQLEKSRLLSDRFSAERPKGSFSTLEIQRTEQGDSAMYLCASSPRTPGAYEQYFGPGTRLTVT.

The CDR3 spells CASRKTGTSGNEQFF. The CDR3 DNA reads TGTGCCAGCAGGAAGACCGGGACTAGCGGCAATGAGCAGTTCTTC. The chain links TRBV27 to TRBJ2-1, with TRBD2 matching 11 bases. The length of the CDR3 is 15 residues. Germline values: CDR1 MNHEY, CDR2 SMNVEV (reference sequence). V shed 6 bases, J shed 6 bases, and the junction held 7 bases outside the gene matches.

CDR3 DNA sequence: TGTGCCAGCAGCTTAGCGGTTGGAACGGGAGTCGCCGATGAGCAGTTCTTC. Translation: CASSLAVGTGVADEQFF. This rearrangement joins TRBV7-9 to TRBJ2-1, with D maybe TRBD2 (6 bases). Trimming shortened V by 0 bases and J by 8 bases, and 20 bases separated the two germline ends. The germline V gene encodes CDR1 SEHNR and CDR2 FQNEAQ (reference sequence). The CDR3 totals 17 residues.

The genes are TRBV30 and TRBJ1-4; a weak D match, TRBD1 (5 bases). The CDR3 loop spans 15 amino acids. V gave up 0 bases and J gave up 5 bases, with 13 bases separating them. Germline V gene sequence: CDR1 GTSNPN, CDR2 SVGIG (reference sequence). The CDR3: CAWSVQRGINEKLFF. CDR3 nucleotides: TGTGCCTGGAGTGTACAACGGGGCATAAATGAAAAACTGTTTTTT.

This sequence joins TRBV11-2 and TRBJ1-5, with no clear D. V dropped 8 bases and J dropped 1 base, with 12 bases sitting between them. The CDR3 is 14 residues long. Germline loops: CDR1 SGHAT, CDR2 FQNNGV. CDR3 DNA sequence: TGTGCCAGCGCCGGAGGACGGAGCAATCAGCCCCAGCATTTT. Translation: CASAGGRSNQPQHF.

Comment on this clone: Within the sample, other DNA sequences also encode this same CDR3. The V and J genes are TRBV2 and TRBJ2-7; D is perhaps TRBD1 (5 bases). CDR1 and CDR2 (germline): SNHLY, FYNNEI. The CDR3 has 12 amino acids. Trimming removed 4 bases at V and 2 bases at J, with 6 bases between. The chain's CDR3 is CASSAGTYEQYF. The CDR3 DNA is TGTGCCAGCAGTGCAGGGACCTACGAGCAGTACTTC.

With regard to this clone: At one boundary the junction diverges from the germline segment, which might be a read error. This sequence joins TRBV5-4 and TRBJ1-3, with 7 bases aligning to TRBD1. This CDR3 region has 15 residues. The germline CDR1 and CDR2 sequences are SGHNT and YYREEE (reference sequence). The chain's CDR3 is CAGSPTPGQLNTIYF. In DNA form, the CDR3 reads TGTGCCGGCAGCCCTACCCCGGGACAGCTAAACACCATATATTTT.

J is TRBJ2-3 and V is TRBV5-1; D is unresolved. CDR1 is SGHRS, CDR2 YFSETQ, per germline. This CDR3 spans 14 amino acids. Trimming left V 4 bases short and J 3 bases short, with 12 bases between. The CDR3 spells CASSPKGPTDTQYF. The CDR3 DNA reads TGCGCCAGCAGCCCCAAAGGGCCGACAGATACGCAGTATTTT.

The chain employs TRBV5-6 and TRBJ2-7; possible D gene TRBD2, 7 bases. The V end was cut by 6 bases, the J end by 0 bases, with 19 bases between. CDR1 is SGHDT, CDR2 YYEEEE, per germline. The CDR3 consists of 16 residues. In nucleotides, the CDR3 is TGTGCCAGCATCTCTAACGGGGGGCTGGGCTCCTACGAGCAGTACTTC. Translation gives CASISNGGLGSYEQYF.

The chain couples TRBV28 to TRBJ2-7; D gene ambiguous. Germline CDR1 MDHEN, CDR2 SYDVKM. The V end lost 3 bases, the J end lost 4 bases, and 7 bases lay between the germline ends. The CDR3 runs to 12 residues. CDR3 sequence reads: CASSFSTYEQYF. The CDR3 DNA reads TGTGCCAGCAGTTTTTCCACGTACGAGCAGTACTTC.

Comment on this clone: The sample contains more than one DNA sequence encoding this CDR3. The V gene is TRBV28, the J gene TRBJ2-1; D gene uncertain. CDR3 length: 12 amino acids. Per the germline V gene, CDR1 is MDHEN and CDR2 is SYDVKM. The V gene lost 5 bases and the J gene lost 1 base, with 3 bases spanning the gap. The CDR3, as DNA: TGTGCCAGCAGTGGATCCTACAATGAGCAGTTCTTC. It is translated as CASSGSYNEQFF.

This clone came up once. The genes are TRBV7-9 and TRBJ2-7; D possibly corresponds to TRBD1 (6 bases). V was clipped by 5 bases and J by 4 bases, with 12 bases between them. Germline lookup yields CDR1 SEHNR and CDR2 FQNEAQ (reference sequence). This CDR3 has 13 residues. The CDR3 reads CASSLVDRYEQYF. Written as DNA, the CDR3 is TGTGCCAGCAGCCTAGTAGACAGGTACGAGCAGTACTTC.

The gene calls are TRBV15 and TRBJ2-3, with 7 bases identical to TRBD2. The ends lost 4 bases at V and 0 bases at J; junction bases unmatched: 7. This CDR3 has 16 residues. Germline assignment: CDR1 LNHNV and CDR2 YYDKDF (reference sequence). CDR3 sequence: CATSKSSGASTDTQYF. The CDR3 bases are TGTGCCACCAGCAAGTCTAGCGGTGCTAGCACAGATACGCAGTATTTT.

Turning to this clone: The sample contains more than one DNA sequence encoding this CDR3. This chain connects TRBV18 to TRBJ2-5, with D unclear. Looked up from germline, CDR1 is KGHSH and CDR2 is LQKENI. The CDR3 contains 12 residues. V lost 0 bases to trimming and J lost 5 bases, with 4 bases between them. The CDR3 nucleotides are TGTGCCAGCTCACCACCTACGGAGACCCAGTACTTC. Translating it yields CASSPPTETQYF.

The table lists this clone with a count of one. The rearrangement joins TRBV29-1 to TRBJ2-6, with D hard to call. The germline V and J ends were trimmed by 1 base and 0 bases, with 7 bases remaining between them. The CDR3 has 15 amino acids. Germline V gene data show CDR1 as SQVTM and CDR2 as ANQGSEA. The CDR3 protein is CSVEGQTSGANVLTF. CDR3 coding DNA: TGCAGCGTTGAAGGGCAGACCTCTGGGGCCAACGTCCTGACTTTC.

V usage is TRBV19 and J usage is TRBJ2-7, with D possibly being TRBD1 (5 bases). The length of the CDR3 is 12 residues. With 9 bases removed from V and 6 bases from J, the gap between germline ends came to 15 bases. Germline CDR1 LNHDA, CDR2 SQIVND (reference sequence). In DNA, the CDR3 is TGTGCCAGCAAAACCGCAGGGCTCGAGCAGTACTTC. Residues: CASKTAGLEQYF.

This chain joins TRBV7-6 and TRBJ2-7; possibly TRBD1 or TRBD2 for D (5 bases each). The V gene lost 4 bases and the J gene lost 3 bases, with 19 bases spanning the gap. Germline CDR1 is SGHVS and CDR2 is FNYEAQ. There are 16 residues in the CDR3. The CDR3 spells CASSSAPKGRFYEQYF. CDR3 coding DNA: TGTGCCAGCAGCTCGGCCCCTAAGGGACGGTTCTACGAGCAGTACTTC. Full variable domain (missing parts from reference TRBV7-6 and TRBJ2-7): GAGVSQSPRYKVTKRGQDVALRCDPISGHVSLYWYRQALGQGPEFLTYFNYEAQQDKSGLPNDRFSAERPEGSISTLTIQRTEQRDSAMYRCASSSAPKGRFYEQYFGPGTRLTVT.